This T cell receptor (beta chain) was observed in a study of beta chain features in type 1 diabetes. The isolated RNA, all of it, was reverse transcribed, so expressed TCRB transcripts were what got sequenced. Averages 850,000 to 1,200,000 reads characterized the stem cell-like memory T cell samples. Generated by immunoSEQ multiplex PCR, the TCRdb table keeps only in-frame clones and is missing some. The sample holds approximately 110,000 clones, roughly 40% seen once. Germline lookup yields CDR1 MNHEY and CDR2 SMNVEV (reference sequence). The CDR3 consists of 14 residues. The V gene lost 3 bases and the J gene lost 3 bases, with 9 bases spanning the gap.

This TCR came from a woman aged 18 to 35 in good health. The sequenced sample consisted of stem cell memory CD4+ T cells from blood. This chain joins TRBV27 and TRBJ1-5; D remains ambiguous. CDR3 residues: CASSFTKPNQPQHF. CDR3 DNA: TGTGCCAGCAGTTTCACGAAGCCCAATCAGCCCCAGCATTTT.